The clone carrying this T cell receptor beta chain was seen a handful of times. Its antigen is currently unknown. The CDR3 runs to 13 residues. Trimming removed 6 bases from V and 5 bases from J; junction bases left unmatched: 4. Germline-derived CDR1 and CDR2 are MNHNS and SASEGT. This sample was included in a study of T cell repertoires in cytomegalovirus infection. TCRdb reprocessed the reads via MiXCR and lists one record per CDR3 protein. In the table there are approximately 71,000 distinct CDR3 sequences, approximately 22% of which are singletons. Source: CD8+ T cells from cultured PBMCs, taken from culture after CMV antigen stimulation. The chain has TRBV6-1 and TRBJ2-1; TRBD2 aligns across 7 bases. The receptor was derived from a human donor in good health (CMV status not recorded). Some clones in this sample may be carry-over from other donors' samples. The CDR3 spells CASSPTSDNEQFF. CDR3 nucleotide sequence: TGTGCCAGCAGCCCAACTAGCGACAATGAGCAGTTCTTC.